The T cell receptor (beta chain) described here comes from a study of identical twins (dated by TCRdb to between 2015 and 2016). For the study in its entirety: To test whether fetal clonotypes persist, this study deep-sequenced TCR alpha and beta repertoires from monozygotic twins, from unrelated adults of various ages, and from cord blood. To rule out contamination, the twin experiments were replicated at different times with different library preparation protocols.

Only healthy Caucasian donors were included. The twin cohort comprised three pairs of female monozygotic twins, all aged roughly 18 to 29 years. The RNA used for TCR libraries was isolated from peripheral blood mononuclear cells. Library preparation employed 5' RACE. TCRdb shows the sequencer as Illumina HiSeq 2000. A universal primer binding site was introduced by template switching, and a unique molecular identifier was present in the final cDNA, enabling accurate counting of TCR cDNA molecules. Specific primers in the conserved constant-segment region were used to synthesize first-strand cDNA for the TCR alpha and beta chains. To control for contamination, every cDNA library carried two barcodes: a SMART-Mk sample barcode plus Illumina barcodes. Two successive PCR steps introduced TruSeq adapter sequences along with Illumina sample barcodes. The Illumina HiSeq platform was used with custom primers to sequence TCR alpha and beta cDNA libraries. Per the source publication's procedure: Raw reads were processed with MiGEC to extract unique molecular identifiers, and MiXCR was used to determine CDR3 positions. Recombination models were inferred per individual with the repgenHMM and IGoR tools using an EM algorithm. The tcR package in R was used for shared clonotype analysis, with sharing normalized by the product of cloneset sizes. To study raw recombination free of thymic and clonal selection effects, out-of-frame nonproductive sequences were analyzed. TCRdb reprocessing: public reads trimmed at Q25 with fastp, clones called with MiXCR, in-frame beta chains kept. Each CDR3 protein appears once, grouped with its most common genes and DNA. TCRdb's processing, not the authors', yielded these V and J calls. Recorded for this sample are some 790,000 distinct CDR3 sequences; over 15% of them occurred a single time. Around 13% of the sample goes to the ten largest clones.

From its cysteine to its phenylalanine, the CDR3 spans 13 amino acids. Only CDR3 DNA remains: 39 bases, in frame from the first base. V is clipped by 2 bases and J by 5 bases, and the sequence between their germline boundaries is 9 bases long. To note about this clonotype: Its antigen is unknown. Base-call qualities are not available, and no considerably larger clone is one nucleotide away.

The investigation overall reported the following: Zero-insertion analyses could be partly confounded by invariant T cells such as MAIT and iNKT, though diverse VJ usage argued against such confounding for most clonotypes. Compared with coincidental sharing between unrelated individuals, out-of-frame TCR alpha sequences shared between twins had an excess of sequences with low generation probability. Abundant cord blood beta clonotypes carried fewer insertions; young adult naive repertoires showed a weaker similar trend, while memory repertoires showed none. In beta out-of-frame sequences, excess twin sharing was weaker, because having fewer shared sequences lowered the signal-to-noise ratio. Because the same donors could not be followed over many years, the conclusions depended on cross-sectional statistical analysis. In monozygotic twins, out-of-frame TCR alpha sharing was systematically underestimated by recombination models, although the models agreed with sharing between unrelated individuals.

The sample was also linked to a second study, of T cells expressing NK-cell markers. That second report states: About 8 donors provided sorted CD3+CD56+NKG2C+, CD3+CD56+NKG2C- and CD3+CD56-NKG2C+ T-cell subsets, whose TCR beta-chain repertoires were profiled. Among the eight sequenced donors, seven were HCMV-seropositive and one was HCMV-seronegative. To restrict sorting to alphabetaTCR-expressing T cells, an anti-gammadeltaTCR antibody was added in several experiments. In over 5 donors, the dominant CD3+CD56+NKG2C+ clonotypes were among the top 10 CD8+ clonotypes and accounted for about 1.0-7.0% of CD8+ T cells. Those dominant clonotypes were again the most abundant among CD3+CD56-NKG2C+ cells in several donors, at about 25-60.1%. Whether the expanded NKG2C-expressing T cell clones were specific for HCMV antigens remained unclear. All eight donors whose samples were sequenced were randomly selected healthy volunteers, three of them men and five women. To determine HCMV serostatus, a commercial ELISA kit was used to detect HCMV-specific IgG in serum. For six donors, bulk peripheral blood T-cell repertoires were also sequenced from unsorted PBMC. MIGEC handled demultiplexing of the reads and grouping by UMI, while MiTCR was used to assemble and quantify clonotypes. To exclude erroneous sequences, only TCR cDNA sequences supported by at least two reads were retained. The tcR package was used for downstream repertoire analysis, and clonotypes were matched between fractions using CDR3 nucleotide sequence together with V segment. VDJmatch was used to annotate antigen specificity against VDJdb, with one amino acid substitution in CDR3 allowed.

The sequence derives from a woman aged 18 to 35 in good health. The chain was built from TRBV12-3 or TRBV12-4 and TRBJ1-1; the D gene lacks a confident call. The sample taken for sequencing was PBMCs. The bases read TGTGCCAGCAGTTTATTCGTCGTTACTGAAGCTTTCTTT. Its product reads: CASSLFVVTEAFF.